Below, 2 T cell receptor beta chains from the same sample are listed, as sequenced in a study of T-cell memory formation after mild COVID-19. Using its own MiXCR run on the 5' RACE reads, TCRdb lists one record per CDR3 protein. Of tens of thousands of distinct CDR3 sequences in the sample, 6% to 8% were seen once. Material for sequencing was PBMCs or a T cell subset sorted from them (not recorded which). Receptors were obtained from a man aged 18 to 29 who had mild COVID-19 (a few samples of this study predate the infection). Cell type and time point are not known.

The V call is TRBV10-1, the J call TRBJ2-5, with D possibly matching TRBD2 (6 bases). Between the trimmed V and J ends, which lost 4 bases and 5 bases, there was a span of 23 bases. CDR3 length: 17 residues. Germline loops: CDR1 WNHNN, CDR2 SYGVQD (reference sequence). CDR3 DNA sequence: TGCGCCAGCAGTGCCGGTGTGGGGGGACGGGATCGGGAGACCCAGTACTTC. It codes for CASSAGVGGRDRETQYF.

At least ten counts were recorded for this clonotype. The rearrangement uses TRBV7-8 and TRBJ2-2, with D possibly matching TRBD1 (5 bases). V lost 1 base to trimming and J lost 6 bases, with 6 bases between them. Germline V gene data show CDR1 as SGHVS and CDR2 as FQNEAQ. The CDR3 consists of 13 residues. CDR3 loop: CASSLVGPGELFF. The CDR3 region has the DNA TGTGCCAGCAGCTTAGTGGGGCCCGGGGAGCTGTTTTTT. The full variable domain, completed using reference TRBV7-8 and TRBJ2-2, is GAGVSQSPRYKVAKRGQDVALRCDPISGHVSLFWYQQALGQGPEFLTYFQNEAQLDKSGLPSDRFFAERPEGSVSTLKIQRTQQEDSAVYLCASSLVGPGELFFGEGSRLTVL.